This T cell receptor (beta chain) was observed in a study of cytomegalovirus exposure and HLA in healthy donors. General observations from the study: An apparent linkage of common viral pathogens to several of the most significant clusters emerged in a later analysis. TCR association rates varied by HLA locus in a later analysis, with DRB1 highest and HLA-C lowest. Accurate predictions that matched the HLA-A and HLA-B alleles of most subjects were reportedly made from TCR beta sequences. Some V segments (TRBV6-2 and TRBV6-3 among them) were excluded as indistinguishable.

Amplification used 60 Vbeta primers and 13 Jbeta primers. Profiling relied on immunoSEQ multiplex PCR, and the TCRdb table lists in-frame clones only, not all of them. The sample totals about 55,000 clones. Germline values: CDR1 ENHRY, CDR2 SYGVKD. Trimming took 6 bases from V and 3 from J; bases not matched to a gene: 2. This CDR3 is 13 amino acids long. On this clone: The antigen is undetermined.

The source is a man aged 45-65 years in good health and CMV-seropositive. The sequenced sample was PBMCs. V gene TRBV10-3 combines with J gene TRBJ2-7; 10 nucleotides match TRBD1. CDR3 protein: CAISWTGGYEQYF. CDR3 sequence (DNA): TGTGCCATCAGCTGGACAGGGGGCTACGAGCAGTACTTC.